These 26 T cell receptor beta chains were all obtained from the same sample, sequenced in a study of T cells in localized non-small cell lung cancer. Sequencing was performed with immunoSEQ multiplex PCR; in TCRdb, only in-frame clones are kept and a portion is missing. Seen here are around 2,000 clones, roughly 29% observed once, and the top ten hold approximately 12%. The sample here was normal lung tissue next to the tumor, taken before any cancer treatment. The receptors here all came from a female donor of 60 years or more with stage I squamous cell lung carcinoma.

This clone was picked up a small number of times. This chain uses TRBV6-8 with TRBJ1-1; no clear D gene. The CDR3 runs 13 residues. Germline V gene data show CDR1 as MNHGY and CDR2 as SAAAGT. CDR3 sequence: CAIRRQSNTEAFF. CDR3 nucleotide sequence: TGTGCTATTCGGAGGCAGTCGAACACTGAAGCTTTCTTT.

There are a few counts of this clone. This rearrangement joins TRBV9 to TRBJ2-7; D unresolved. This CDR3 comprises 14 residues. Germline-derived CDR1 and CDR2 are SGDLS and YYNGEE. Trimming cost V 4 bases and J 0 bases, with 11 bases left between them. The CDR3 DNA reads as TGTGCCAGCAGCACAATGGTATACTCCTACGAGCAGTACTTC. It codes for CASSTMVYSYEQYF.

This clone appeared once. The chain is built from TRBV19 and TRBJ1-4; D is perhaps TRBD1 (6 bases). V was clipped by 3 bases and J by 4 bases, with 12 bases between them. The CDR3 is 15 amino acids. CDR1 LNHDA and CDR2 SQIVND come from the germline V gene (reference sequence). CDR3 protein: CASSITGLGNEKLFF. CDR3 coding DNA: TGTGCCAGTAGTATTACAGGGCTCGGTAATGAAAAACTGTTTTTT.

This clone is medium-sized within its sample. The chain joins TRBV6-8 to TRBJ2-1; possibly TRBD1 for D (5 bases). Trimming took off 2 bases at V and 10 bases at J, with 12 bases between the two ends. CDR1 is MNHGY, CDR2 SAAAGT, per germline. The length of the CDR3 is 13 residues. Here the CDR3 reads CASSYGATFEQFF. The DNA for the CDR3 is TGTGCCAGCAGTTACGGGGCCACGTTCGAGCAGTTCTTC.

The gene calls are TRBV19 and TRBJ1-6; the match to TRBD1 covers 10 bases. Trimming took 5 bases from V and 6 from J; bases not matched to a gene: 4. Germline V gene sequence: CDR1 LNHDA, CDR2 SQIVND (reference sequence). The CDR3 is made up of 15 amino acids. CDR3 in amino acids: CASSPGTGANSPLHF. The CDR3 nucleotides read TGTGCCAGTAGTCCGGGGACAGGGGCTAATTCACCCCTCCACTTT.

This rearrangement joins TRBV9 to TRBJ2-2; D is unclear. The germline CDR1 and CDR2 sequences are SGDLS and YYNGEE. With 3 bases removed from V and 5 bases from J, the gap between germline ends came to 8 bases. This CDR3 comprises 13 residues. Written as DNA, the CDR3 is TGTGCCAGCAGCGCTCTGGGGACCGGGGAGCTGTTTTTT. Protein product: CASSALGTGELFF.

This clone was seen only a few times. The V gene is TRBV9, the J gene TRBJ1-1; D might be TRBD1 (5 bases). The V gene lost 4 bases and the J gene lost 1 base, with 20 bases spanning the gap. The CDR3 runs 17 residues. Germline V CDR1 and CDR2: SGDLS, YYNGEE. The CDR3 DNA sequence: TGTGCCAGCAGCTTCCCCATGTCAGGGAACGGGAACACTGAAGCTTTCTTT. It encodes CASSFPMSGNGNTEAFF.

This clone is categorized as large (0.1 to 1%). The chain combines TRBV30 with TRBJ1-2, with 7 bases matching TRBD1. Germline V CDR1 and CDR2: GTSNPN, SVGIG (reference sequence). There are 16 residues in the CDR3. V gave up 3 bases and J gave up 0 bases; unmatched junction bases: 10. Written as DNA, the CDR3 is TGTGCCTGGAGCGACCACCGGGACAGTACTAACTATGGCTACACCTTC. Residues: CAWSDHRDSTNYGYTF.

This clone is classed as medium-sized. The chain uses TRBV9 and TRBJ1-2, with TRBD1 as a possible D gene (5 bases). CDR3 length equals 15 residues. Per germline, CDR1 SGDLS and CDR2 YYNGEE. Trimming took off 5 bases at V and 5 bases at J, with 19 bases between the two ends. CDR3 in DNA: TGTGCCAGCAGTGAAGCCGGAGCGGGGACGTATGGCTACACCTTC. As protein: CASSEAGAGTYGYTF.

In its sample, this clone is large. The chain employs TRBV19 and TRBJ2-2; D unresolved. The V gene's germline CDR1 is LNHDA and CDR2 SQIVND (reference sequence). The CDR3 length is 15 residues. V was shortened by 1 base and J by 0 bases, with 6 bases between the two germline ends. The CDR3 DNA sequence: TGTGCCAGTAGTATAGTAAACTCGAACACCGGGGAGCTGTTTTTT. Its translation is CASSIVNSNTGELFF. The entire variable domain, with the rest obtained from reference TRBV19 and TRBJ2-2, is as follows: DGGITQSPKYLFRKEGQNVTLSCEQNLNHDAMYWYRQDPGQGLRLIYYSQIVNDFQKGDIAEGYSVSREKKESFPLTVTSAQKNPTAFYLCASSIVNSNTGELFFGEGSRLTVL.

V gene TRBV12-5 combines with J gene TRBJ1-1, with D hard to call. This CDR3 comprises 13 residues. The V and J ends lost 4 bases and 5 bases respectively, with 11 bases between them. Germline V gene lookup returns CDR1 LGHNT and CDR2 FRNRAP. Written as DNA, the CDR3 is TGTGCTAGTGGTTCAGGCGGAAGGACTGAAGCTTTCTTT. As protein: CASGSGGRTEAFF.

The CDR3 DNA follows: TGTGCCAGCAGCCCATCTCCGGGGCTCTGGAACACCGGGGAGCTGTTTTTT. Translating it yields CASSPSPGLWNTGELFF. This rearrangement joins TRBV28 to TRBJ2-2; the D gene could be TRBD1 or TRBD2 (5 bases each). Between the trimmed V and J ends, which lost 6 bases and 1 base, there was a span of 18 bases. CDR1 MDHEN and CDR2 SYDVKM come from the germline V gene. This CDR3 comprises 17 residues.

In DNA, the CDR3 is TGTGCCAGCCTGGCAGCACCTAAAACCTACGAGCAGTACGTC. Amino acid sequence: CASLAAPKTYEQYV. J is TRBJ2-7 and V is TRBV25-1, with unresolved D. The ends were cut back, 8 bases at V and 2 bases at J, with 16 bases in the middle. CDR3 length equals 14 residues. Germline CDR1 is MGHDK and CDR2 is SYGVNS.

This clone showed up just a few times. CDR3 in amino acids: CASRQIGSYGYTF. The CDR3 DNA sequence: TGTGCCAGTAGGCAAATAGGGAGCTATGGCTACACCTTC. The chain has TRBV19 and TRBJ1-2, with D uncertain. CDR3 length equals 13 residues. V was cut by 6 bases and J by 4 bases, with 12 bases left in between. Germline-derived CDR1 and CDR2 are LNHDA and SQIVND (reference sequence). The variable domain in full, completed from reference TRBV19 and TRBJ1-2, reads DGGITQSPKYLFRKEGQNVTLSCEQNLNHDAMYWYRQDPGQGLRLIYYSQIVNDFQKGDIAEGYSVSREKKESFPLTVTSAQKNPTAFYLCASRQIGSYGYTFGSGTRLTVV.

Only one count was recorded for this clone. CDR3 coding DNA: TGTGCCAGCAGCCAAGATCTGGGGTGGCTAGGCTACACCTTC. Its protein is CASSQDLGWLGYTF. V and J are TRBV14 and TRBJ1-2; D uncertain. In germline, CDR1 is SGHDN, CDR2 FVKESK. The CDR3 totals 14 residues. V lost 0 bases, J lost 8 bases, and 13 bases lay in between.

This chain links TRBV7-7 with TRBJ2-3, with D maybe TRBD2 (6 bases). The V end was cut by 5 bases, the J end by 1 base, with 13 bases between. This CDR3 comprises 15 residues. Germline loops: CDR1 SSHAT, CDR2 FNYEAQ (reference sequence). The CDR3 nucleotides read TGTGCCAGCAGCGACCGGGACTTCGGCACAGATACGCAGTATTTT. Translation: CASSDRDFGTDTQYF. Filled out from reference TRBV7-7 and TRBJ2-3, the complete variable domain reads GAGVSQSPRYKVTKRGQDVTLRCDPISSHATLYWYQQALGQGPEFLTYFNYEAQPDKSGLPSDRFSAERPEGSISTLTIQRTEQRDSAMYRCASSDRDFGTDTQYFGPGTRLTVL.

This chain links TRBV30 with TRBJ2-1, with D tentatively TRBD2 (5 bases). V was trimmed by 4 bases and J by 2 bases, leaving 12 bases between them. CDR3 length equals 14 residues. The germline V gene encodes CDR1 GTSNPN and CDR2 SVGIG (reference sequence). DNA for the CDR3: TGTGCCTGGAACCGGGATCATACCTACAATGAGCAGTTCTTC. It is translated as CAWNRDHTYNEQFF.

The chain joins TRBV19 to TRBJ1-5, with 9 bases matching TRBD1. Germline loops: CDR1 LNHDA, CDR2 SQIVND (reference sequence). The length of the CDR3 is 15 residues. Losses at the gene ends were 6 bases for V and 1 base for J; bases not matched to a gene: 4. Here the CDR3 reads CASRAGTGSNQPQHF. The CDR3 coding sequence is TGTGCCAGTAGGGCCGGGACAGGGAGCAATCAGCCCCAGCATTTT.

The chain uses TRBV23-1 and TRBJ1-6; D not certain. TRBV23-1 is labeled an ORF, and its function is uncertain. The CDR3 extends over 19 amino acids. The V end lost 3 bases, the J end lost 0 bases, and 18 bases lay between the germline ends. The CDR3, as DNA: TGCGCCAGCAGTCACCCCACGGCCGGGAGTTACTCCTATAATTCACCCCTCCACTTT. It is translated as CASSHPTAGSYSYNSPLHF.

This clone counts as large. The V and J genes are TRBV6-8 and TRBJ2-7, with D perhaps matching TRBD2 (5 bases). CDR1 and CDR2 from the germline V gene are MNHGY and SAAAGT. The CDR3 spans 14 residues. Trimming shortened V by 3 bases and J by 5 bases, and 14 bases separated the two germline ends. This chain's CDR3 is CASSYGAGSDEQYF. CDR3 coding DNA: TGTGCCAGCAGTTATGGCGCGGGTTCGGACGAGCAGTACTTC.

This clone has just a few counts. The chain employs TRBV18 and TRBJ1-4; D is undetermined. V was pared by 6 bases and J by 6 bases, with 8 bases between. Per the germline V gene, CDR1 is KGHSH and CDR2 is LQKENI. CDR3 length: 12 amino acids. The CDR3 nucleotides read TGTGCCAGCTCTGCGGGTTATGAAAAACTGTTTTTT. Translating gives CASSAGYEKLFF.

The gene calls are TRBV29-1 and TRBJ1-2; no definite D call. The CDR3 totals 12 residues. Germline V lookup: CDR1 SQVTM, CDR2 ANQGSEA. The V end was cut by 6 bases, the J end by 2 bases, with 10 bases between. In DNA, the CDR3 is TGCAGCGTCCTGGATTTAAACTATGGCTACACCTTC. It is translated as CSVLDLNYGYTF.

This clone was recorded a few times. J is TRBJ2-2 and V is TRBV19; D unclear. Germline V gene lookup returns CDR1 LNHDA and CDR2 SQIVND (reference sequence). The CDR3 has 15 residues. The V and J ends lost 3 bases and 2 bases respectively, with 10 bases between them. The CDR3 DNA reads TGTGCCAGTAGTATCACCAACAGAAACACCGGGGAGCTGTTTTTT. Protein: CASSITNRNTGELFF.

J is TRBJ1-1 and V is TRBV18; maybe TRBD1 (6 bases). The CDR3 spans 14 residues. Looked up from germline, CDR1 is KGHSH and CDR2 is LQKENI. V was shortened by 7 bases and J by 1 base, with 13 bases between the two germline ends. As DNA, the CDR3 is TGTGCCAGCTTAGGGGGTCATACGAACACTGAAGCTTTCTTT. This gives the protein CASLGGHTNTEAFF. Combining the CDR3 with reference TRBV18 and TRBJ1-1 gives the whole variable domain NAGVMQNPRHLVRRRGQEARLRCSPMKGHSHVYWYRQLPEEGLKFMVYLQKENIIDESGMPKERFSAEFPKEGPSILRIQQVVRGDSAAYFCASLGGHTNTEAFFGQGTRLTVV.

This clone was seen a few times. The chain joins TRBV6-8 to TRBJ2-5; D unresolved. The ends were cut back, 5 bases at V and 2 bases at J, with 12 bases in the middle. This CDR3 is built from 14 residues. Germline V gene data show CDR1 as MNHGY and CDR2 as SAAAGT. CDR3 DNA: TGTGCCAGCAGTCGGACGGCACATCAAGAGACCCAGTACTTC. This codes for CASSRTAHQETQYF.

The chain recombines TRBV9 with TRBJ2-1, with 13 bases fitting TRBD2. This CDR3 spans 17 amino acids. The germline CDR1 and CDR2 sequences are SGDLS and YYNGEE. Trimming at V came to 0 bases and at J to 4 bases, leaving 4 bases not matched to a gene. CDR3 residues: CASSVEGTSGTYNEQFF. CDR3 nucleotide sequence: TGTGCCAGCAGCGTAGAGGGGACTAGCGGGACGTACAATGAGCAGTTCTTC.